The TCR beta chain described here comes from a study of cytomegalovirus exposure and HLA in healthy donors. J lost 2 bases, V lost 0 bases, and 9 bases had no gene match. Looked up from germline, CDR1 is LGHNA and CDR2 is YNFKEQ. The length of the CDR3 is 18 residues. The data were produced by immunoSEQ multiplex PCR, yet TCRdb's version contains in-frame clones alone and is incomplete. The data show 250,000 to 350,000 clones, with approximately 87% seen just once and roughly 0.93% held by the top ten. The donors belonged to the approximately 120-subject validation cohort, separate from the roughly 670-subject first cohort. Study observations and caveats: The tendency of first-cohort TCR clusters to co-occur in the 90 to 150 validation repertoires was the finding of a later analysis. Reportedly, cytomegalovirus status was diagnosed with high sensitivity and specificity.

As to this clone: Its target is unknown.

This TCR came from a woman younger than 35 in good health and CMV-seronegative. The genes are TRBV4-2 and TRBJ2-5; 10 positions match TRBD2. Material for sequencing was PBMCs. This chain's CDR3 is CASSQESGTSAIQETQYF. The CDR3, as DNA: TGTGCCAGCAGCCAAGAGTCCGGGACTAGCGCAATACAAGAGACCCAGTACTTC.